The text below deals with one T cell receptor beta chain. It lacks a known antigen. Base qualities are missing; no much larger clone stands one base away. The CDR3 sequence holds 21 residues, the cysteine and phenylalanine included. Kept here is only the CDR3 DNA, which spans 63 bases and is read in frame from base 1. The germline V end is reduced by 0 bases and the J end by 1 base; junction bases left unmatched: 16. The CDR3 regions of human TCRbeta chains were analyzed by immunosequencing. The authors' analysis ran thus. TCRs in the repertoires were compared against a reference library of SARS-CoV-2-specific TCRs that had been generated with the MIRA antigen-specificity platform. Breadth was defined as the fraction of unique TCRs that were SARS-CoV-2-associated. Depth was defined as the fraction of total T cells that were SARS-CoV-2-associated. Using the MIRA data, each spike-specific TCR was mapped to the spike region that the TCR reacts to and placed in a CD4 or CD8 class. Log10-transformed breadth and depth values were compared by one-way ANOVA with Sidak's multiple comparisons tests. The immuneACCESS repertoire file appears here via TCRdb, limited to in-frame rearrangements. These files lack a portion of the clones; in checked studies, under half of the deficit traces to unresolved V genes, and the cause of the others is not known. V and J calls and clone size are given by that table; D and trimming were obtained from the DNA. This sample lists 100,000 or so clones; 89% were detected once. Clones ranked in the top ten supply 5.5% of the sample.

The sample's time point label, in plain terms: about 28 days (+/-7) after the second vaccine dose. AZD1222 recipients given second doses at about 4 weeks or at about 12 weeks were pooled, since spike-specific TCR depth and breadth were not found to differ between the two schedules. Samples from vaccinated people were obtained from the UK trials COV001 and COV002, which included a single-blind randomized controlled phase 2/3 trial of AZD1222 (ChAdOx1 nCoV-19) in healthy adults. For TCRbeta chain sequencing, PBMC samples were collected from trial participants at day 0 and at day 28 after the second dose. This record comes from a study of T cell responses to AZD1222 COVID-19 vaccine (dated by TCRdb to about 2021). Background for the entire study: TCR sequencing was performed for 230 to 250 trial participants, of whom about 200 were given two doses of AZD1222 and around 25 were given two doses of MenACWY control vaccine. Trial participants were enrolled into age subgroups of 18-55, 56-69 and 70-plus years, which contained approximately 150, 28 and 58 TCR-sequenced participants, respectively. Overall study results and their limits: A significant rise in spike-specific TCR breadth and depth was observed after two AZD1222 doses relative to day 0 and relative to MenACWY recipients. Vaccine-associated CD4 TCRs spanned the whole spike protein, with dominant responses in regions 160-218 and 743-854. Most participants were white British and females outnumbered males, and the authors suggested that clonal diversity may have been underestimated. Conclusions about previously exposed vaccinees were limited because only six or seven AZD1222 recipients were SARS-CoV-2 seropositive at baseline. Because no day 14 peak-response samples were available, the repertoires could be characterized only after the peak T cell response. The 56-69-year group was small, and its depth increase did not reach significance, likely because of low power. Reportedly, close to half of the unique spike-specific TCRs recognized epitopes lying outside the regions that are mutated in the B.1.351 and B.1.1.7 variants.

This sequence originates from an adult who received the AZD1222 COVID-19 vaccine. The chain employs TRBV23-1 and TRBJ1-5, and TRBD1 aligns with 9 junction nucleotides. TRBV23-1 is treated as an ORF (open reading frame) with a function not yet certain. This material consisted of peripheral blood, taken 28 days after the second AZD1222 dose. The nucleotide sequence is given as TGCGCCAGCAGTCAATCCCCCTCACCCTACAGGGGGCTTAACAGCAATCAGCCCCAGCATTTT. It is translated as CASSQSPSPYRGLNSNQPQHF.